A single sample is the source of the 24 T cell receptor beta chains below, sequenced in a study of early T cells in non-severe SARS-CoV-2 infection. TCRdb reprocessed the 5' RACE reads with MiXCR, giving one entry per CDR3 protein. The table lists around 77,000 distinct CDR3 sequences, around 12% of them singletons. Sequenced here: whole blood, sampled at baseline. These receptors all stem from an adult who was a healthcare worker with PCR-confirmed SARS-CoV-2 infection or an uninfected control (not recorded which). The donor label of this sample is uncertain.

The CDR3 reads CSARNGLEQETQYF. In nucleotides, the CDR3 is TGCAGTGCTAGAAACGGACTAGAACAAGAGACCCAGTACTTC. The J gene is TRBJ2-5, the V gene TRBV20-1, with TRBD2 matching over 7 bases. Germline V gives CDR1 DFQATT, CDR2 SNEGSKA (reference sequence). After removal of 2 bases from V and 2 bases from J, the junction contained 5 bases not matched to a gene. The length of the CDR3 is 14 residues.

There are a few counts of this clonotype. This chain joins TRBV5-4 and TRBJ2-5; TRBD1 aligns across 9 bases. Per germline, CDR1 SGHNT and CDR2 YYREEE (reference sequence). This CDR3 comprises 14 residues. The ends lost 4 bases at V and 2 bases at J; junction bases unmatched: 3. CDR3 protein: CASSHRGQQETQYF. The CDR3 nucleotides read TGTGCCAGCAGCCACAGGGGGCAACAAGAGACCCAGTACTTC. Variable domain in full (rest from reference TRBV5-4 and TRBJ2-5): ETGVTQSPTHLIKTRGQQVTLRCSSQSGHNTVSWYQQALGQGPQFIFQYYREEENGRGNFPPRFSGLQFPNYSSELNVNALELDDSALYLCASSHRGQQETQYFGPGTRLLVL.

This clonotype has at least ten counts. The V and J genes are TRBV5-4 and TRBJ1-1, with a possible D match to TRBD1 (5 bases). There are 16 residues in the CDR3. The germline V gene encodes CDR1 SGHNT and CDR2 YYREEE (reference sequence). The germline V and J ends were trimmed by 0 bases and 13 bases, with 25 bases remaining between them. In DNA form, the CDR3 reads TGTGCCAGCAGCTTGGCCGTTTCAGGGCCTTGGGTGGAGGTTTTCTTT. As protein: CASSLAVSGPWVEVFF.

The CDR3 region is CASREITGGENQPQHF. The DNA of the CDR3 is TGTGCCAGTAGAGAAATAACAGGGGGCGAGAATCAGCCCCAGCATTTT. The chain links TRBV19 to TRBJ1-5, with TRBD1 matching over 9 bases. CDR3 length: 16 residues. Germline V gives CDR1 LNHDA, CDR2 SQIVND (reference sequence). The V and J ends lost 6 bases and 4 bases, in that order; junction bases with no gene match: 10.

In its sample, this clonotype was seen a few times. The chain couples TRBV11-3 to TRBJ1-1; 7 bases are a match to TRBD1. Germline CDR1 and CDR2: SGHNT and YENEEA. V trimming: 11 bases; J trimming: 0 bases; junction bases outside the gene matches: 9. CDR3 length: 14 residues. This CDR3 is CAGNPGQLNTEAFF. DNA for the CDR3: TGTGCCGGGAATCCGGGACAGCTGAACACTGAAGCTTTCTTT.

This clonotype is a singleton in its sample. The J gene is TRBJ2-5, the V gene TRBV12-3 or TRBV12-4; 13 bases are a match to TRBD2. J gave up 5 bases and V 6 bases, and 9 bases lay outside the gene matches. The CDR3 is 16 residues long. CDR3 sequence: CASSPGLAGFGETQYF. CDR3 bases: TGTGCCAGCAGCCCGGGACTAGCGGGGTTCGGGGAGACCCAGTACTTC.

This clonotype was counted a few times. V usage is TRBV6-2 or TRBV6-3 and J usage is TRBJ1-1; possibly TRBD1 for D (5 bases). Trimming pared 4 bases from V and 1 base from J, leaving 10 bases between. This CDR3 contains 14 residues. The germline gives CDR1 MNHEY, CDR2 SVGEGT. CDR3 in amino acids: CASSFPGQNTEAFF. Written as DNA, the CDR3 is TGTGCCAGCAGTTTCCCGGGGCAGAACACTGAAGCTTTCTTT.

The chain uses TRBV30 and TRBJ1-5; no clear D gene. The CDR3 runs to 13 residues. V lost 2 bases and J 5 bases, leaving 10 bases between the germline ends. The germline V gene has CDR1 GTSNPN and CDR2 SVGIG (reference sequence). The CDR3 loop reads CAWSSQKDQPQHF. CDR3 sequence (DNA): TGTGCCTGGAGTTCACAGAAGGATCAGCCCCAGCATTTT.

This clonotype was observed many times. The chain recombines TRBV4-1 with TRBJ1-1; TRBD1 might be the D (5 bases). Germline CDR1 MGHRA, CDR2 YSYEKL. This CDR3 has 12 amino acids. V lost 5 bases to trimming and J lost 5 bases, with 9 bases between them. The CDR3 region is CASSTGRTEAFF. The DNA for the CDR3 is TGCGCCAGCAGCACAGGCCGGACTGAAGCTTTCTTT.

This chain links TRBV14 with TRBJ2-2; TRBD1 is a possible D gene (6 bases). The CDR3 sequence is 16 residues long. Between the trimmed V and J ends, which lost 7 bases and 6 bases, there was a span of 21 bases. From germline, CDR1 is SGHDN and CDR2 FVKESK. Written as DNA, the CDR3 is TGTGCCAGCAACCCACACAGGGTCCTGGTACCCGGGGAGCTGTTTTTT. This gives the protein CASNPHRVLVPGELFF.

This clonotype appeared a few times. The chain carries TRBV9 and TRBJ1-5, with 7 bases aligning to TRBD1. CDR3 size: 15 residues. V was pared by 0 bases and J by 6 bases, with 6 bases of the junction left unmatched. Germline lookup yields CDR1 SGDLS and CDR2 YYNGEE. DNA for the CDR3: TGTGCCAGCAGCGTAGAGGCAGGGGGTTTTCAGCCCCAGCATTTT. The encoded protein is CASSVEAGGFQPQHF.

The chain joins TRBV15 to TRBJ2-4, with D perhaps matching TRBD1 (5 bases). The germline gives CDR1 LNHNV, CDR2 YYDKDF (reference sequence). Between the trimmed V and J ends, which lost 5 bases and 0 bases, there was a span of 11 bases. The CDR3 contains 15 residues. CDR3 bases: TGTGCCACCAGCCCCGCCAGGGTAGCCAAAAACATTCAGTACTTC. It specifies CATSPARVAKNIQYF. The complete variable domain, with remaining parts taken from reference TRBV15 and TRBJ2-4, reads DAMVIQNPRYQVTQFGKPVTLSCSQTLNHNVMYWYQQKSSQAPKLLFHYYDKDFNNEADTPDNFQSRRPNTSFCFLDIRSPGLGDTAMYLCATSPARVAKNIQYFGAGTRLSVL.

This clonotype came up many times. V usage is TRBV19 and J usage is TRBJ2-1; 12 nucleotides line up with TRBD2. The length of the CDR3 is 15 residues. V lost 3 bases to trimming and J lost 9 bases; unmatched junction nucleotides: 6. Germline V CDR1 and CDR2: LNHDA, SQIVND (reference sequence). The DNA for the CDR3 is TGTGCCAGTAGTATCTCTAGCGGGGGGGCGACTGAGCAGTTCTTC. It codes for CASSISSGGATEQFF.

The chain carries TRBV29-1 and TRBJ1-1; D is unresolved. The germline V gene has CDR1 SQVTM and CDR2 ANQGSEA. Trimming stripped 4 bases from V and 3 bases from J, with 6 bases between. This CDR3 is 11 amino acids long. The chain's CDR3 is CSVAGDTEAFF. The CDR3 nucleotides read TGCAGCGTTGCTGGTGACACTGAAGCTTTCTTT.

This clonotype appeared a few times. The chain has TRBV4-2 and TRBJ2-3; D is tentatively TRBD1 or TRBD2 (5 bases each). Germline V gene lookup returns CDR1 LGHNA and CDR2 YNFKEQ. The CDR3 spans 15 residues. V was clipped by 1 base and J by 6 bases, with 14 bases between them. CDR3 DNA sequence: TGTGCCAGCAGCCAAGGAGAAGCGGCAGGGGATACGCAGTATTTT. Translating gives CASSQGEAAGDTQYF.

This clonotype was seen a few times. The J gene is TRBJ2-2, the V gene TRBV7-3, with TRBD1 as a possible D gene (6 bases). Trimming removed 2 bases from V and 2 bases from J, with 18 bases in between. This CDR3 comprises 18 residues. Looked up from germline, CDR1 is SGHTA and CDR2 is FQGTGA. Here the CDR3 reads CASSLEGHRILNTGELFF. CDR3 nucleotides: TGTGCCAGCAGCTTAGAGGGACACAGAATACTCAACACCGGGGAGCTGTTTTTT.

The chain recombines TRBV7-3 with TRBJ2-7; D possibly corresponds to TRBD1 (5 bases). Germline values: CDR1 SGHTA, CDR2 FQGTGA. Deletions cut 5 bases from V and 3 bases from J, with 11 bases between. This CDR3 comprises 13 residues. CDR3 region: CASSAGYGYEQYF. CDR3 nucleotide sequence: TGTGCCAGCAGCGCAGGGTACGGCTACGAGCAGTACTTC. Complete variable domain (other parts from reference TRBV7-3 and TRBJ2-7): GAGVSQTPSNKVTEKGKYVELRCDPISGHTALYWYRQSLGQGPEFLIYFQGTGAADDSGLPNDRFFAVRPEGSVSTLKIQRTERGDSAVYLCASSAGYGYEQYFGPGTRLTVT.

The rearrangement links TRBV5-1 to TRBJ1-2; D is unresolved. The germline V gene encodes CDR1 SGHRS and CDR2 YFSETQ. This CDR3 has 15 amino acids. V dropped 3 bases and J dropped 2 bases, with 14 bases sitting between them. The CDR3 bases are TGCGCCAGCAGCTGGGGTGTAGATGTGAACTATGGCTACACCTTC. It translates to CASSWGVDVNYGYTF.

This clonotype was seen repeatedly, ten times or more. CDR3 amino acids: CATSDAGQGATDTQYF. In DNA form, the CDR3 reads TGTGCCACCAGTGATGCGGGACAGGGGGCGACAGATACGCAGTATTTT. The V gene is TRBV24-1, the J gene TRBJ2-3, with 12 nucleotides matching TRBD1. CDR3 length: 16 residues. Trimming at V came to 3 bases and at J to 3 bases, leaving 3 bases not matched to a gene. Germline assignment: CDR1 KGHDR and CDR2 SFDVKD.

This clonotype has a handful of counts. V usage is TRBV12-3 or TRBV12-4 and J usage is TRBJ2-1, with D perhaps TRBD1 or TRBD2 (6 bases each). The CDR3 length is 14 residues. V lost 6 bases and J 7 bases, leaving 16 bases between the germline ends. The CDR3 spells CASRPSRRGNEQFF. The CDR3 coding sequence is TGTGCCAGCAGACCGTCACGGAGGGGGAATGAGCAGTTCTTC.

This clonotype was recorded many times. This chain joins TRBV12-3 or TRBV12-4 and TRBJ2-5; 8 bases are shared with TRBD2. There are 16 residues in the CDR3. V dropped 4 bases and J dropped 3; count of bases not matched to a gene: 10. In nucleotides, the CDR3 is TGTGCCAGCAGTTCCACAATAGCGGGGATTAAAGAGACCCAGTACTTC. It encodes CASSSTIAGIKETQYF.

In DNA, the CDR3 is TGCGCCAGCAGCTTGGAACAGGGGTCCCCCCACGAGCAGTACTTC. Its protein is CASSLEQGSPHEQYF. The chain combines TRBV5-1 with TRBJ2-7; TRBD1 matches at 7 bases. The junction had 8 bases not matched to a gene; V was cut back by 0 bases and J by 5 bases. Germline loops: CDR1 SGHRS, CDR2 YFSETQ. This CDR3 is 15 amino acids long. Looking up the rest from reference TRBV5-1 and TRBJ2-7 gives the full variable domain: KAGVTQTPRYLIKTRGQQVTLSCSPISGHRSVSWYQQTPGQGLQFLFEYFSETQRNKGNFPGRFSGRQFSNSRSEMNVSTLELGDSALYLCASSLEQGSPHEQYFGPGTRLTVT.

This clonotype turned up a few times. The gene calls are TRBV18 and TRBJ1-2, with no clear D. V lost 6 bases to trimming and J lost 5 bases, with 13 bases between them. Germline lookup yields CDR1 KGHSH and CDR2 LQKENI. The CDR3 runs 13 residues. DNA of the CDR3: TGTGCCAGCTCCCAACAAGAGGGATATGGCTACACCTTC. It encodes CASSQQEGYGYTF.

The V call is TRBV2, the J call TRBJ2-5, with 11 bases matching TRBD2. The length of the CDR3 is 16 residues. Germline trimming cut 6 bases from V and 4 bases from J; bases unmatched to any gene: 10. The V gene's germline CDR1 is SNHLY and CDR2 FYNNEI. The CDR3 sequence is CASSANSGRAGETQYF. The CDR3 region has the DNA TGTGCCAGCAGCGCAAATAGCGGGAGGGCGGGAGAGACCCAGTACTTC.